This TCR beta chain was obtained from a study of T cell responses to AZD1222 COVID-19 vaccine. Trimming shortened V by 3 bases and J by 1 base, and 13 bases separated the two germline ends. The germline gives CDR1 ENHRY, CDR2 SYGVKD. The CDR3 is made up of 16 amino acids. Data came from immunoSEQ multiplex PCR; TCRdb stores just in-frame clones and leaves some out. The sample comprises about 100,000 clones, more than 75% of which are singletons, and 4% to 5% rests with the top ten. The rearrangement links TRBV10-3 to TRBJ1-5; D gene unclear. This specimen was peripheral blood, taken on day 0 of MenACWY control vaccination. The TCR was taken from an adult in good health. CDR3 sequence: CAISDPMRQSNQPQHF. CDR3 sequence (DNA): TGTGCCATCAGTGACCCCATGCGGCAGAGCAATCAGCCCCAGCATTTT.